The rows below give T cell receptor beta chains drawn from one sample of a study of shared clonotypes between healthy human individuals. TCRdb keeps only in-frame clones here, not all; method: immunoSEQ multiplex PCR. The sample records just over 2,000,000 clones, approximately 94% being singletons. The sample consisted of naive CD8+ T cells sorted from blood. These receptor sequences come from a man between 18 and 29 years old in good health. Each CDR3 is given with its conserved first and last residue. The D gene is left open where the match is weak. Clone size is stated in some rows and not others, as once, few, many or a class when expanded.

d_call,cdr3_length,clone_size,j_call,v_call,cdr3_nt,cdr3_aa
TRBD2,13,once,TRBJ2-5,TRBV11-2,TGTGCCAGCAGCTTGGGGAGGGGATGGGCCCAGTACTTC,CASSLGRGWAQYF
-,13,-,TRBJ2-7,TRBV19,TGTGCCAGTAGTATAGGCACCGCGTACGAGCAGTACTTC,CASSIGTAYEQYF
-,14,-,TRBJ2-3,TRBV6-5,TGTGCCAGTCGGGGGATTGGTAGCACAGATACGCAGTATTTT,CASRGIGSTDTQYF
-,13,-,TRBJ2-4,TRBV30,TGTGCCTGGAGTGTAAGCCCCGAAAACATTCAGTACTTC,CAWSVSPENIQYF
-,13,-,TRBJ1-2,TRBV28,TGTGCCAGCAGTTTAGCGGGTTATCAGGGCTACACCTTC,CASSLAGYQGYTF
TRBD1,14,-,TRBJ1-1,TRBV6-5,TGTGCCAGCAGTTGGGCAGGGGGAGGCACTGAAGCTTTCTTT,CASSWAGGGTEAFF
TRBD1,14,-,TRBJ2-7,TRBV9,TGTGCCAGCAGCTCCGGGACAGGATCCTACGAGCAGTACTTC,CASSSGTGSYEQYF
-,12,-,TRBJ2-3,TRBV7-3,TGTGCCAGCAGCGTCGGGGCAGATACGCAGTATTTT,CASSVGADTQYF
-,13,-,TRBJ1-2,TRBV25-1,TGTGCCAGCAGTCTTACAGTTAACTATGGCTACACCTTC,CASSLTVNYGYTF
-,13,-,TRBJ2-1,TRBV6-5,TGTGCCAGCAGTTACCCCGAAGGGAATGAGCAGTTCTTC,CASSYPEGNEQFF
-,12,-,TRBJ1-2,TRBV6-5,TGTGCCAGCAGCCCTGGGGGCCGCGGCTACACCTTC,CASSPGGRGYTF
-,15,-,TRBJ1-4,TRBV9,TGTGCCAGCAGCGCCGGGGGGGCAACTAATGAAAAACTGTTTTTT,CASSAGGATNEKLFF
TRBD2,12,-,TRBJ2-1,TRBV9,TGTGCCAGCAGCCCCCCGGGGGGGGAGCAGTTCTTC,CASSPPGGEQFF
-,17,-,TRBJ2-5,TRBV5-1,-,CASSLDGGESFLETQYF
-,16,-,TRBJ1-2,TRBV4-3,TGCGCCAGCAGCCAAGAACGGGACCTACTCGGGGATGGCTACACCTTC,CASSQERDLLGDGYTF
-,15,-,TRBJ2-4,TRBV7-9,TGTGCCAGCAGCTTAGGGCAGGGGAGGATGGACATTCAGTACTTC,CASSLGQGRMDIQYF
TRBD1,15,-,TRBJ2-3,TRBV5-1,TGCGCCAGCAGGATGGGACAGGGGATTGTTGATACGCAGTATTTT,CASRMGQGIVDTQYF
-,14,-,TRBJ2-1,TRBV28,TGTGCCAGCAGTTTAGTGGGGCCCTACAATGAGCAGTTCTTC,CASSLVGPYNEQFF
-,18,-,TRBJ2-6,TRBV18,TGTGCCAGCTCGCCGCCGGGACACAGAGGCTCCGGGGCCAACGTCCTGACTTTC,CASSPPGHRGSGANVLTF
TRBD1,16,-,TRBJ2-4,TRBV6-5,TGTGCCAGCAGTTATTTCGGACAGGGCGGATCAAACATTCAGTACTTC,CASSYFGQGGSNIQYF
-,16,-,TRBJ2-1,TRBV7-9,TGTGCCAGCAGCCCACCTCTGGACTACTACTACAATGAGCAGTTCTTC,CASSPPLDYYYNEQFF
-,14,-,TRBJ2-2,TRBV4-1,TGCGCCAGCAGCCAAGAGGGCAAGATCGGGGAGCTGTTTTTT,CASSQEGKIGELFF
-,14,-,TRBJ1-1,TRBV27,TGTGCCAGCAGCTCGGAAGGCAGGAACACTGAAGCTTTCTTT,CASSSEGRNTEAFF
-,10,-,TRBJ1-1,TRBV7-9,TGTGCCAGCAGCCCCACTGAAGCTTTCTTT,CASSPTEAFF
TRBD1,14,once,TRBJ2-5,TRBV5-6,TGTGCCAGCAGCTCCAGGGGGTACCAAGAGACCCAGTACTTC,CASSSRGYQETQYF
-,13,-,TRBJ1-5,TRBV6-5,TGTGCCAGCAGTTCCACAGGGAATCAGCCCCAGCATTTT,CASSSTGNQPQHF
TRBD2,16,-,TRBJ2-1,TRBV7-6,TGTGCCAGCAGCCGCCGGGGGGGAGGACGATACAATGAGCAGTTCTTC,CASSRRGGGRYNEQFF
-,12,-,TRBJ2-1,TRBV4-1,TGCGCCAGCAGCCAATCCGTGGGTGAGCAGTTCTTC,CASSQSVGEQFF
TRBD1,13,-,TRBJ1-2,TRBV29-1,TGCAGCGTCTCCGGGACAGCGCCCTATGGCTACACCTTC,CSVSGTAPYGYTF
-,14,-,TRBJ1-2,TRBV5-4,TGTGCCAGCAGCTTGGGGACAGTGGACTATGGCTACACCTTC,CASSLGTVDYGYTF
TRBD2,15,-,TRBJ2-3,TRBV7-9,TGTGCCAGCAGCTTAGCTACTAGCGGCACAGATACGCAGTATTTT,CASSLATSGTDTQYF
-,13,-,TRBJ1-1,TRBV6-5,TGTGCCAGCACCGTTTCGGGCAACACTGAAGCTTTCTTT,CASTVSGNTEAFF
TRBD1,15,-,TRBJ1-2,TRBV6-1,TGTGCCAGCAGCGAAGAACCGGGACAGTACTATGGCTACACCTTC,CASSEEPGQYYGYTF
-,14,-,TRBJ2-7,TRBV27,TGTGCCAGCGCCTCCTCGGGACATCTCTACGAGCAGTACTTC,CASASSGHLYEQYF
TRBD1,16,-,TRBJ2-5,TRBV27,TGTGCCACCGCTACCCGACAGGGGACTTCCCAAGAGACCCAGTACTTC,CATATRQGTSQETQYF
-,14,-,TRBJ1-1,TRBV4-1,TGCGCCAGCAGAAAAACTAGCGGGGGCACTGAAGCTTTCTTT,CASRKTSGGTEAFF